This T cell receptor (beta chain) was obtained from a study of neurological immune-mediated disorders. The time point: longitudinal time-point 1 (baseline). Overall study findings and caveats: In multiple sclerosis patients, the repertoire cluster was unrelated to clinical or MRI findings. Falling below healthy controls, multiple sclerosis showed the least TCR clonal expansion, while HTLV-1-associated myelopathy showed the most.

This clonotype was seen repeatedly, ten times or more. What it binds is not known. The CDR3 consists of 17 residues. Trimming pared 0 bases from V and 2 bases from J, leaving 16 bases between. TCRdb reanalysed the 5' RACE reads using MiXCR and keeps one entry per CDR3 protein. The sample lists 40,000 or so distinct CDR3 sequences; around 2.9% were seen once. The sequenced material came from PBMCs. The TCR was taken from a woman aged 55 to 70 with multiple sclerosis. The V call is TRBV12-3 or TRBV12-4, the J call TRBJ2-5; TRBD2 might be the D (5 bases). CDR3 DNA sequence: TGTGCCAGCAGTTTAGCCCGCCGGGTGGAGGCACAAGAGACCCAGTACTTC. It yields the protein CASSLARRVEAQETQYF.